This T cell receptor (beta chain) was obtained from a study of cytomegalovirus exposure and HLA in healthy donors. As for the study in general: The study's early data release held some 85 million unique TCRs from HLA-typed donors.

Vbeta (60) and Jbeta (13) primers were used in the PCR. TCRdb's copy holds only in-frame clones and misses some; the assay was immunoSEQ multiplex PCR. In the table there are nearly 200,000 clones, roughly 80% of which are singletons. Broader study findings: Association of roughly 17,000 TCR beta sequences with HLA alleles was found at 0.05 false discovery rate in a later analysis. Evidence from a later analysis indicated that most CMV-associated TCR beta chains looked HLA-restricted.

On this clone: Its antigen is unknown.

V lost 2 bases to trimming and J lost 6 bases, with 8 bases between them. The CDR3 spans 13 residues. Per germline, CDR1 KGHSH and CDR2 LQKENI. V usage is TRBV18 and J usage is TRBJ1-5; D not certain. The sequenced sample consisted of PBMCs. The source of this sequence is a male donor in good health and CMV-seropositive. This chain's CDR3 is CASSPGHLQPQHF. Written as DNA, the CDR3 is TGTGCCAGCTCACCAGGGCACCTTCAGCCCCAGCATTTT.